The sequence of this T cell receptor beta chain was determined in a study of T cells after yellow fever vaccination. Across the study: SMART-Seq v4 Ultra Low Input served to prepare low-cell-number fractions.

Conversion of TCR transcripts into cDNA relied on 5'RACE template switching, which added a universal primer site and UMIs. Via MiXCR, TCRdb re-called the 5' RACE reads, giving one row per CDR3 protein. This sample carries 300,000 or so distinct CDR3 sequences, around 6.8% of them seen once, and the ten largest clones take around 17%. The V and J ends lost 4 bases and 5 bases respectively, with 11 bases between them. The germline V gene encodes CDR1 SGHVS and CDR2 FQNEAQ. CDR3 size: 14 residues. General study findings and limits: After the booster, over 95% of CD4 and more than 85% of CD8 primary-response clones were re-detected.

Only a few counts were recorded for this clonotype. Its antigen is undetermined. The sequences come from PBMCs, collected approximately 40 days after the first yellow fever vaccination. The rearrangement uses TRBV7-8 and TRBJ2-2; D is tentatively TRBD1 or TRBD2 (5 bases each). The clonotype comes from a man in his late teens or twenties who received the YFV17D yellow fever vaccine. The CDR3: CASSWSWGTGELFF. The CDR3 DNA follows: TGTGCCAGCAGCTGGTCTTGGGGGACCGGGGAGCTGTTTTTT.